The 9 T cell receptor beta chains in this list originate from one sample, sequenced in a study of CD8+ T cells in alopecia areata. Extracted RNA was reverse transcribed into cDNA, the sequencing template. The data were produced by immunoSEQ multiplex PCR, yet TCRdb's version contains in-frame clones alone and is incomplete. The data show about 170,000 clones, 58% seen once. The treatment here: oral pan-JAK inhibitor, 5-10 mg twice daily. The material was CD4+ T cells sorted from blood, obtained at roughly week 58, from a patient treated with tofacitinib. These TCRs come from a human donor with alopecia areata.

The rearrangement joins TRBV6-1 to TRBJ2-6; maybe TRBD1 (6 bases). The CDR3 length is 15 residues. CDR1 is MNHNS and CDR2 is SASEGT in the germline V gene. Trimming left V 7 bases short and J 3 bases short, with 13 bases between. The CDR3 nucleotides read TGTGCCAGCATGACAGGATCCATTGGGGCCAACGTCCTGACTTTC. Translating it yields CASMTGSIGANVLTF.

The V call is TRBV30, the J call TRBJ1-3; TRBD1 matches 7 bases. CDR1 is GTSNPN and CDR2 is SVGIG in the germline V gene (reference sequence). The V gene end was trimmed by 3 bases and the J gene end by 2 bases; junction bases not matched to a gene: 4. The CDR3 covers 14 residues. Here the CDR3 reads CAWRNTGAGNTIYF. The CDR3 coding sequence is TGTGCCTGGAGAAACACAGGGGCTGGAAACACCATATATTTT.

Within the sample, this clone is medium-sized. The gene calls are TRBV27 and TRBJ1-1; D gene unclear. The CDR3 contains 14 residues. V lost 3 bases and J 1 base, leaving 9 bases between the germline ends. In germline, CDR1 is MNHEY, CDR2 SMNVEV (reference sequence). This CDR3 reads CASSLRLGNTEAFF. CDR3 in DNA: TGTGCCAGCAGTTTGCGGTTGGGGAACACTGAAGCTTTCTTT.

In DNA, the CDR3 is TGCGCCAGCAGCCCACTTGACACAGATACGCAGTATTTT. As protein: CASSPLDTDTQYF. V gene TRBV5-1 combines with J gene TRBJ2-3; no reliable D call. The CDR3 sequence is 13 residues long. The germline V gene encodes CDR1 SGHRS and CDR2 YFSETQ. Trimming cost V 4 bases and J 2 bases, with 8 bases left between them.

J is TRBJ1-2 and V is TRBV9, with D maybe TRBD1 (6 bases). With 4 bases removed from V and 5 bases from J, the gap between germline ends came to 15 bases. In germline, CDR1 is SGDLS, CDR2 YYNGEE. The CDR3 has 14 amino acids. Written as DNA, the CDR3 is TGTGCCAGCAGCCCTCCCACCCAGGGGTATGGCTACACCTTC. Translating it yields CASSPPTQGYGYTF.

The genes are TRBV5-1 and TRBJ2-5; D unresolved. The germline gives CDR1 SGHRS, CDR2 YFSETQ. Trimming stripped 2 bases from V and 1 base from J, with 9 bases between. CDR3 length: 14 amino acids. CDR3 protein: CASSFFTAQETQYF. Here the CDR3 DNA reads TGCGCCAGCAGCTTCTTTACGGCCCAAGAGACCCAGTACTTC.

This chain joins TRBV9 and TRBJ2-3, with TRBD2 matching 8 bases. V dropped 0 bases and J dropped 2; count of bases not matched to a gene: 14. The CDR3 has 19 amino acids. Germline V lookup: CDR1 SGDLS, CDR2 YYNGEE. Here the CDR3 reads CASSVDRLSSGLYTDTQYF. The CDR3 bases are TGTGCCAGCAGCGTAGACCGCTTGTCTAGCGGGCTTTACACAGATACGCAGTATTTT.

The chain uses TRBV2 and TRBJ1-5; 7 positions agree with TRBD1. The CDR3 spans 16 residues. Trimming cost V 4 bases and J 6 bases; bases outside gene matches: 12. Germline V lookup: CDR1 SNHLY, CDR2 FYNNEI. The CDR3 loop is CASSGNRGSIGQPQHF. Here the CDR3 DNA reads TGTGCCAGCAGTGGGAACAGGGGAAGTATAGGTCAGCCCCAGCATTTT.

This clone was seen just once. V usage is TRBV19 and J usage is TRBJ1-5; 8 bases fit TRBD1. The CDR3 loop spans 14 amino acids. V dropped 6 bases and J dropped 2; count of bases not matched to a gene: 3. Germline CDR1 and CDR2: LNHDA and SQIVND (reference sequence). The CDR3 region has the DNA TGTGCCAGTAGCACACAGGGGGGCAATCAGCCCCAGCATTTT. It encodes CASSTQGGNQPQHF.